A single TCR beta chain is shown here with its context. Its specificity is unknown. 13 Jbeta primers and 60 Vbeta primers were used for the PCR. Source study methods: As a later analysis found, there were 78 million or so unique TCR beta chains, of which approximately 10 million were shared. Using immunoSEQ multiplex PCR, the repertoire was profiled, and TCRdb retains in-frame clones only, with some absent. The V and J calls and the clone size are those of that table, but D and trimming were determined from the DNA. The sample carries around 100,000 clones, roughly 83% recorded once. This record comes from a study of cytomegalovirus exposure and HLA in healthy donors. Study-level results: For presence/absence analyses, sequencing depth was assumed to be roughly uniform across donors. Immune exposure information comprised only CMV serostatus. Researchers reported in a later analysis that common viral pathogens appeared linked to several top clusters.

CDR1 and CDR2 from the germline V gene are LNHDA and SQIVND (reference sequence). The CDR3 is made up of 15 amino acids. V was pared by 5 bases and J by 10 bases, with 14 bases of the junction left unmatched. This clonotype originated in a woman between 18 and 29 years old in good health and CMV-seropositive. Sequencing was performed on PBMCs. The chain combines TRBV19 with TRBJ2-1, with 7 nucleotides matching TRBD1. CDR3 DNA: TGTGCCAGTAGTGCGGACAGGCTGACAGGAGAAGAGCAGTTCTTC. This codes for CASSADRLTGEEQFF.